This TCR beta chain stems from a study of cytomegalovirus exposure and HLA in healthy donors (dated 2017 in TCRdb). The study in broad terms: In an earlier analysis of 587 of the donors, 250 to 350 Gb of sequence data and 117 million unique TCR beta sequences from 150 million to 200 million T cells were reported. Around 330 gigabases of sequencing data and 70 million to 100 million unique TCR sequences made up an early release that covered 500 to 700 HLA-typed donors. Among the roughly 380 genotyped donors, about 85% belonged to the genetic ancestry cluster associated with self-reported Caucasian donors. The study aimed to test whether signatures of past pathogen exposure could be identified by cataloging public T cell receptors. The study used immunosequencing to profile the T cell repertoires of about 670 subjects and linked those repertoires to cytomegalovirus serostatus. Along with the approximately 670-subject first cohort, a separate validation cohort of about 110 different subjects was used. High-throughput TCR immunosequencing, statistical association of individual TCRs with disease status, and machine learning were combined to predict cytomegalovirus infection status. A later analysis re-analyzed previously published TCR beta repertoires from 660 or so donors and added high-resolution HLA genotyping to study TCR occurrence patterns. Rather than using new phenotypic data, the later analysis identified candidate immune exposures from TCR beta sequences and from how often those sequences occurred across donors. In an earlier analysis of roughly 600 of the donors, high-throughput TCR beta sequencing was used to judge whether each TCR beta V gene segment behaved as functional or pseudogenic. Alongside the repertoire data, information on donor age, sex, ethnicity and CMV serostatus was compiled. A later genetic analysis used genome-wide SNP genotypes for 398 of the 666 donors, treating that subset as a discovery cohort. Every discovery cohort repertoire had been produced on one sequencing platform. HLA typing included class I and class II loci at four-digit resolution. Typing coverage differed by locus: A, B, C, DRB1 and DQB1 were typed in roughly 620-630 donors, DQA1 in 522, DPA1 in 600 to 610, and DPB1 in 472. Five DR-DQ haplotypes were treated as single units for association and clustering because of strong linkage in the cohort. Among 300 to 450 genotyped donors of the cohort, an average of about 240,000 unique TCR beta nucleotide sequences were sequenced per donor, approximately 20% of them non-productive.

Libraries were built with the immunoSEQ multiplex PCR assay. The multiplex PCR relied on a mix of 60 forward primers for TCR Vbeta segments and 13 reverse primers for TCR Jbeta segments. The CDR3 region of rearranged TCR beta genes was amplified from genomic DNA with a multiplex PCR assay. The amplified TCR beta libraries were sequenced on the Illumina HiSeq System as 87-base-pair reads. The authors' analysis ran thus. A later analysis tallied 75 million to 95 million unique TCR beta chains across the 600 to 700 repertoires, and around 10 million of those chains were shared by two or more donors. A nearest-neighbor algorithm error-corrected the raw reads and collapsed the reads into unique sequences, merging closely related sequences to remove PCR and sequencing errors. Alignment of CDR3 sequences to IMGT reference sequences was used to assign V, D and J gene segments. For a sequence to be retained, a match of at least six nucleotides was required to both a V gene segment and a J gene segment. Rearrangements were called productive when the CDR3 lacked stop codons and stayed in frame with V and J; all others were non-productive. Following IMGT convention, CDR3 was defined as the stretch from the second conserved V-encoded cysteine to the conserved J-encoded phenylalanine. The earlier analysis of about 500 of the donors excluded sequences that lacked an unambiguous match to a single V gene segment. In an earlier analysis of approximately 500 of the donors, a V segment was called functional when productive rearrangements were above 56.7%, and segregating when the standard deviation between donors exceeded 5%. A statistical classification framework was built to diagnose cytomegalovirus status from the catalog of TCR beta chain sequences. In a later analysis, TCR nucleotide sequences were compared against IMGT/GENE-DB human TR gene sequences so that V and J genes could be assigned. The TCRdist pipeline was used in a later analysis to assign CDR3 sequences and most-parsimonious VDJ recombination scenarios. In a later analysis, each TCR beta chain was defined by its CDR3 amino acid sequence together with its V-gene family, and reads without a unique V-gene family were excluded. A later analysis removed 592 highly shared, low-generation-probability nucleotide sequences to deal with suspected cross-contamination and a sequencing artifact. A later analysis calculated a clonal expansion index for each public chain from normalized within-repertoire ranks of inferred template counts. In a later analysis, generation probabilities were computed using a VDJ recombination model fitted to out-of-frame rearrangements, and the results were checked against IGoR. A later analysis scored TCR-TCR, TCR-HLA and TCR-CMV co-occurrence with hypergeometric tests, applying a repertoire-size bias correction to TCR pairs. False discovery rates were estimated in a later analysis by permuting HLA or CMV assignments 20 times. In a later analysis, co-occurring TCRs were grouped using DBSCAN, and TCRdist sequence similarity was added for clustering within HLA-allele-positive subsets. For co-occurrence clustering, repertoires with fewer than 30,000 or more than 120,000 public chains were excluded, along with roughly five repertoires with anomalous nucleotide sharing. TCRdb holds this immuneACCESS table with in-frame rearrangements only. Some clones are missing; in checked studies, unresolved V genes explain under half, and the rest has no known cause. The DNA gave D and trimming, while V, J and clone size come from that table. The sample table holds about 84,000 clones, of which around four fifths were seen once. Nearly 2.5% of the sample is held by the ten biggest clonotypes.

From the cysteine up to the phenylalanine, the CDR3 has a length of 15 residues. The DNA shown is the 45-base CDR3, in frame from base 1. The germline V gene yields SGHVS for CDR1 and FQNEAQ for CDR2. V has 5 bases trimmed and J has 4 bases trimmed; junction bases matching no gene number 7. For this clone: No antigen is known for it. Per-base quality was not reported, and no clone a single base away is much larger than it.

Study-wide findings and limitations: In this cohort, only TCR beta chains were sequenced, and detectable features were limited by the absence of alpha or paired-chain data. A cluster of highly shared sequence variants was judged likely to be a technical artifact of the sequencing pipeline. Compared with the 666-donor mean, donors in an Asian-associated ancestry cluster had fewer N-insertions in productive TCRs, according to a later genetic analysis. Some IMGT-functional V segments, including TRBV6-2 and TRBV6-3, could not be distinguished by the 87-base-pair reads and were therefore excluded. In the study, some 180 TCR beta chains were listed as associated with cytomegalovirus. A further reported finding was that TCR beta sequences accurately predicted the HLA-A and HLA-B alleles for most subjects in the first cohort. A later analysis found that HLA-associated TCR beta chains were more clonally expanded and had lower generation probabilities than equally common non-associated chains. In both the original and validation cohorts, the classifier was reported to diagnose cytomegalovirus status with high specificity and sensitivity. Because HLA typing was unavailable for some donors at each locus, only the typed subset was used in association tests. It was suggested by the authors that the approach could potentially be generalized to other disease states and immunological phenotypes. In an earlier analysis of roughly 560 of the donors, most TCR beta V segments were observed in productive rearrangements about 90% or about 30% of the time, broadly matching IMGT annotations. Linkage disequilibrium might explain the correlated functional status among segregating V segments, but an unknown experimental factor could not be excluded. A later genetic analysis associated a missense DCLRE1C variant with V-gene and J-gene trimming of TCR beta chains, and an independent cohort replicated the association. A later analysis found that TCR association rates varied across HLA loci, with DRB1 alleles showing the most associated TCRs and HLA-C alleles the fewest. Because counts were too low, 15 to 20 rarely observed V segments, including chromosome 9 orphons, were left out of the earlier analysis of 500 to 650 of the donors. Assigning TCR associations to individual alleles was difficult when HLA alleles, especially DR and DQ, strongly co-occurred. At a false discovery rate of 0.05, a later analysis linked about 17,000 TCR beta sequences to specific HLA alleles. Several of the top co-occurrence clusters appeared to be linked to parvovirus B19, influenza, CMV and Epstein-Barr virus, according to a later analysis. While some public TCRs were present in many individuals, most TCR sequences turned up only very rarely across donors. Three of the identified cytomegalovirus-associated TCR beta chains were confirmed in vitro to be specific for cytomegalovirus antigens. Immune exposure information for the cohort was limited to CMV serostatus. Most CMV-associated TCR beta chains appeared to be HLA-restricted in a later analysis, and the HLA associations seemed to be driven largely by CMV exposure. Roughly uniform sequencing depth across donors was assumed in presence/absence analyses, although this assumption may not hold.

In total, approximately 690 healthy bone marrow donors made up the cohort. Cohort members were all nominally healthy when sampled, although unrecorded immune exposures were likely present. The donor was CMV seropositive and belonged to the group of more than 250 seropositive cohort members. Each donor provided a peripheral blood sample, and peripheral blood mononuclear cells were used for TCR beta sequencing. The Qiagen DNeasy Blood Extraction Kit was used to extract genomic DNA from the blood cell samples. The chain uses TRBV7-8 and TRBJ1-5; the junction holds 8 bases that match TRBD1. The source material was PBMCs. This sequence originates from a male donor in good health and CMV-seropositive. The DNA sequence is given as TGTGCCAGCAGCCGCAGGACAGGGATAAATCAGCCCCAGCATTTT. Translated, it gives CASSRRTGINQPQHF.